This note documents a single T cell receptor beta chain sequence. TCRdb keeps only in-frame clones here, not all; method: immunoSEQ multiplex PCR. The repertoire includes some 76,000 clones, 92% of them detected once, and roughly 7.5% sits in the top ten. This specimen comes from a study of OX40 agonist ivuxolimab in advanced cancers. This CDR3 is built from 11 residues. The ends were cut back, 2 bases at V and 4 bases at J, with 2 bases in the middle. From germline, CDR1 is MNHEY and CDR2 SVGAGI. The material was CD4+ or CD8+ T cells sorted from blood, obtained in a trial of the OX40 agonist ivuxolimab. This sequence was found in an adult with an advanced solid tumor such as melanoma, head and neck, liver or kidney cancer. The V and J genes are TRBV6-5 and TRBJ1-2; D unclear. CDR3 region: CASSYGYGYTF. CDR3 sequence (DNA): TGTGCCAGCAGTTACGGCTATGGCTACACCTTC.